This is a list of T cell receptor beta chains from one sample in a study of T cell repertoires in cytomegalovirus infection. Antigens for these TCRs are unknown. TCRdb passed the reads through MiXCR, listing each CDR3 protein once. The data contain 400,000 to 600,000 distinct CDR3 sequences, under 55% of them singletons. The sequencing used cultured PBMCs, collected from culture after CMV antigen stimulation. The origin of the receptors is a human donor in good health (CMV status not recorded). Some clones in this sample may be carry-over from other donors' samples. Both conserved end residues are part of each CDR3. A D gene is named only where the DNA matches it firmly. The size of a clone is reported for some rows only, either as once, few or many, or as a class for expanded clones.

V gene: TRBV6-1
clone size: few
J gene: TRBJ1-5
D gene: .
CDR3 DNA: TGTGCTCTCGAAGACCCCCTGGGTGTGGTTGGGCTGCCCCAGCATTTT
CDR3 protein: CALEDPLGVVGLPQHF

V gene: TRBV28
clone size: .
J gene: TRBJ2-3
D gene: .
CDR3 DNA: TGTGCCAGCAGTTGGCGATACGGGGATACGCAGTATTTT
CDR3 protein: CASSWRYGDTQYF

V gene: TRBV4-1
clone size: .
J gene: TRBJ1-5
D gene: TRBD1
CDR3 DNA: TGCGCCAGCAGCCTCCGACAGGGAGCCAGCAATCAGCCCCAGCATTTT
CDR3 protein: CASSLRQGASNQPQHF

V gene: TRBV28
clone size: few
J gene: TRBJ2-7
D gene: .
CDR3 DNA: TGTGCCAGCAGTTTGGATAGGCTGAGCTCCTACGAGCAGTACTTC
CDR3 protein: CASSLDRLSSYEQYF

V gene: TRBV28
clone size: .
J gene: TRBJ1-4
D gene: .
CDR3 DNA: TGTGCCAGCAGTTTGGGAGGCAGCCCAGAAAAACTGTTTTTT
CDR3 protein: CASSLGGSPEKLFF

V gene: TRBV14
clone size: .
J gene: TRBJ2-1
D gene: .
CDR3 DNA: TGTGCCAGCAGCCAATCCCTGGGCGGCTCCTACAATGAGCAGTTCTTC
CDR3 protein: CASSQSLGGSYNEQFF

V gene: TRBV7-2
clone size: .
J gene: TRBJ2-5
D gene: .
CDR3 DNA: TGTGCCAGCAGCCCGGATCTCCGAGAGACCCAGTACTTC
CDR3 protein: CASSPDLRETQYF

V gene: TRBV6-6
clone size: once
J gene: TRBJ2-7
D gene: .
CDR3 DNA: TGTGCCAGCAGCTATCAGGGGGGGACCCTCGTACCCTACGAGCAGTACTTC
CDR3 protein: CASSYQGGTLVPYEQYF

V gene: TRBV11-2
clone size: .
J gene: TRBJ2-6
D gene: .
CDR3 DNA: TGTGCCAGCAGCAGACTCAGGGGATCTGGGGCCAACGTCCTGACTTTC
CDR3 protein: CASSRLRGSGANVLTF

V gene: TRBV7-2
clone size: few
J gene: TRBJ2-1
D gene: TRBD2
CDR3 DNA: TGTGCCAGCAGCCATGGGGGGGTTTACAATGAGCAGTTCTTC
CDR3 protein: CASSHGGVYNEQFF

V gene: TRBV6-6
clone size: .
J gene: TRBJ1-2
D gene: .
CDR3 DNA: TGTGCCAGCAGCTTTGGGGGCGGCTTAGAGGGCTACACCTTC
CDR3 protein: CASSFGGGLEGYTF

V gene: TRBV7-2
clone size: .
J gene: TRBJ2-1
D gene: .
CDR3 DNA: TGTGCCAGCAGCTTAGTTGCTTCTTCCTACAATGAGCAGTTCTTC
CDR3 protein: CASSLVASSYNEQFF

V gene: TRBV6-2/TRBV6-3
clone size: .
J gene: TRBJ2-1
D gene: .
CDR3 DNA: TGTGCCAGCAGTATACTGGGGGGAGGATTGGGGGAGCAGTTCTTC
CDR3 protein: CASSILGGGLGEQFF

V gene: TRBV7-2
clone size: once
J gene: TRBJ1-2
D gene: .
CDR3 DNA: TGTGCCAGCAGCCCGATGGATGGGTATGGCTACACCTTC
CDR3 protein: CASSPMDGYGYTF

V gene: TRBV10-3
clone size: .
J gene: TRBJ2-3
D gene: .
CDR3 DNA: TGTGCCATCAACCGCATCCCTTCGGGAGATACGCAGTATTTT
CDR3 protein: CAINRIPSGDTQYF

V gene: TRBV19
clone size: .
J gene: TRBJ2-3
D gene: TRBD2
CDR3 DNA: TGTGCCAGTAGTGTTACCCTAGCGGGCGTCGCCCATGATCGGGTCACAGATACGCAGTATTTT
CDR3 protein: CASSVTLAGVAHDRVTDTQYF